This T cell receptor (beta chain) was profiled in a study of radiotherapy plus CTLA-4 blockade in lung cancer. Study-wide background: Among all patients, approximately 17% showed objective responses, while roughly 30% had disease control. The study's findings and limits: Blood TCR clones of tumor origin expanded after radiotherapy plus ipilimumab.

The CDR3 spans 17 residues. Trimming cost V 4 bases and J 1 base, with 18 bases left between them. Germline lookup yields CDR1 MGHRA and CDR2 YSYEKL. Sequenced by immunoSEQ multiplex PCR; TCRdb stores in-frame clones only, minus some. Altogether 81,000 or so clones are present, around 87% being singletons, with the ten largest covering around 0.8%. Patients had chemo-refractory metastatic non-small-cell lung cancer and received focal radiation plus CTLA-4 blockade that used ipilimumab. As for this clone: Its target is not known.

This sample comprised peripheral blood, obtained from a patient treated with radiotherapy plus ipilimumab. V and J are TRBV4-1 and TRBJ2-3, with TRBD2 as a possible D gene (6 bases). The sequence was collected from a human donor with non-small cell lung cancer who had stable disease on radiotherapy plus ipilimumab. CDR3 in DNA: TGCGCCAGCAGCCGACCTCTAGCGACGCTGGGCACAGATACGCAGTATTTT. Translating it yields CASSRPLATLGTDTQYF.